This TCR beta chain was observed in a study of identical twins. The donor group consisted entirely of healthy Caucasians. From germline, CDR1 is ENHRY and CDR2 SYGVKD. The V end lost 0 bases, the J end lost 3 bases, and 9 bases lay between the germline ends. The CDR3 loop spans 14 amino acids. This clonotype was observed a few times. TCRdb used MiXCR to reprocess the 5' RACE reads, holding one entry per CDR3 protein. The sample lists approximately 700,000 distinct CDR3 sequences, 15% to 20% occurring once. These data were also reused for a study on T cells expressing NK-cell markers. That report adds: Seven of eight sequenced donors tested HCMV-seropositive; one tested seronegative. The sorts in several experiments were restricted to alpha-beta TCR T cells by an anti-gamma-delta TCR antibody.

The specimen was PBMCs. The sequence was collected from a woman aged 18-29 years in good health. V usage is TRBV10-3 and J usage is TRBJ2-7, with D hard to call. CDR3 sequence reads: CAISESRQVYEQYF. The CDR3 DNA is TGTGCCATCAGTGAGTCGAGGCAGGTCTACGAGCAGTACTTC.